The rows below give T cell receptor beta chains drawn from one sample of a study of spatial heterogeneity in lung cancer. TCRdb re-called the 5' RACE reads through MiXCR, storing one row per CDR3 protein. Of some 55,000 distinct CDR3 sequences in the sample, approximately 6.3% were seen once. The specimen was PBMCs, collected at surgery. Receptors were obtained from a female donor with early-stage non-small cell lung cancer. The CDR3 runs from the conserved cysteine through the conserved F or W. Fields, in order: V gene, D gene, clone size, J gene, CDR3 protein, CDR3 DNA. D genes are given only for firm matches. Clone size is given for some rows only: seen once, a few or many times, or a class if the clone is expanded.

v_gene: TRBV12-3/TRBV12-4; d_gene: -; abundance: many; j_gene: TRBJ2-7; CDR3aa: CASSLVPPGPLTYEQYF; CDR3nt: TGTGCCAGCAGTTTAGTCCCCCCGGGTCCCCTAACCTACGAGCAGTACTTC
v_gene: TRBV4-2; d_gene: TRBD1; abundance: many; j_gene: TRBJ1-1; CDR3aa: CASSHRVPGQGLNTEAFF; CDR3nt: TGTGCCAGCAGCCACAGAGTCCCGGGACAGGGGCTGAACACTGAAGCTTTCTTT
v_gene: TRBV28; d_gene: TRBD1; abundance: many; j_gene: TRBJ1-1; CDR3aa: CASRRQGAGEAFF; CDR3nt: TGTGCCAGCAGACGACAGGGAGCGGGTGAAGCTTTCTTT
v_gene: TRBV7-2; d_gene: TRBD2; abundance: -; j_gene: TRBJ2-7; CDR3aa: CASSLGYGGGPGYEQYF; CDR3nt: TGTGCCAGCAGCTTAGGGTACGGGGGAGGGCCAGGCTACGAGCAGTACTTC
v_gene: TRBV5-5; d_gene: TRBD2; abundance: few; j_gene: TRBJ2-3; CDR3aa: CASSLERDRNTDTQYF; CDR3nt: TGTGCCAGCAGCTTGGAGCGGGATCGGAACACAGATACGCAGTATTTT
v_gene: TRBV11-3; d_gene: -; abundance: -; j_gene: TRBJ1-1; CDR3aa: CASSSRGEWSTEAFF; CDR3nt: TGTGCCAGCAGCTCTAGAGGGGAGTGGAGCACTGAAGCTTTCTTT
v_gene: TRBV6-5; d_gene: -; abundance: few; j_gene: TRBJ1-1; CDR3aa: CASSYRSNTEAFF; CDR3nt: TGTGCCAGCAGTTACAGATCAAACACTGAAGCTTTCTTT
v_gene: TRBV5-1; d_gene: -; abundance: many; j_gene: TRBJ2-5; CDR3aa: CASSFQGLGPETQYF; CDR3nt: TGCGCCAGCAGCTTTCAGGGTTTGGGACCAGAGACCCAGTACTTC
v_gene: TRBV6-1; d_gene: -; abundance: few; j_gene: TRBJ1-6; CDR3aa: CASSEARSPLHF; CDR3nt: TGTGCCAGCAGTGAAGCGCGATCACCCCTCCACTTT
v_gene: TRBV7-3; d_gene: -; abundance: -; j_gene: TRBJ2-2; CDR3aa: CASSPRAGELFF; CDR3nt: TGTGCCAGCAGCCCCCGGGCAGGGGAGCTGTTTTTT
v_gene: TRBV5-1; d_gene: -; abundance: few; j_gene: TRBJ1-4; CDR3aa: CASSPRRGSTNEKLFF; CDR3nt: TGCGCCAGCAGCCCGCGGCGGGGGAGTACTAATGAAAAACTGTTTTTT
v_gene: TRBV19; d_gene: -; abundance: -; j_gene: TRBJ2-7; CDR3aa: CASSIPGTYEQYF; CDR3nt: TGTGCCAGTAGTATCCCAGGGACCTACGAGCAGTACTTC
v_gene: TRBV12-3/TRBV12-4; d_gene: -; abundance: many; j_gene: TRBJ2-7; CDR3aa: CASSSYEQYF; CDR3nt: TGTGCCAGCAGTTCCTACGAGCAGTACTTC
v_gene: TRBV20-1; d_gene: TRBD2; abundance: -; j_gene: TRBJ2-2; CDR3aa: CSARVAGGDTGELFF; CDR3nt: TGCAGTGCTAGAGTAGCGGGGGGCGACACCGGGGAGCTGTTTTTT
v_gene: TRBV3-1; d_gene: TRBD1; abundance: many; j_gene: TRBJ2-2; CDR3aa: CASSPTGAGELFF; CDR3nt: TGTGCCAGCAGCCCTACAGGGGCCGGGGAGCTGTTTTTT
v_gene: TRBV28; d_gene: -; abundance: many; j_gene: TRBJ2-5; CDR3aa: CASSLLGARETQYF; CDR3nt: TGTGCCAGCAGTTTGTTAGGGGCACGGGAGACCCAGTACTTC
v_gene: TRBV27; d_gene: TRBD2; abundance: many; j_gene: TRBJ2-4; CDR3aa: CASSFPTGGENIQYF; CDR3nt: TGTGCCAGCAGTTTTCCCACGGGGGGGGAAAACATTCAGTACTTC
v_gene: TRBV5-1; d_gene: -; abundance: many; j_gene: TRBJ2-7; CDR3aa: CASSFQGSSEQYF; CDR3nt: TGCGCCAGCAGCTTCCAGGGGAGTAGCGAGCAGTACTTC
v_gene: TRBV20-1; d_gene: -; abundance: many; j_gene: TRBJ1-1; CDR3aa: CSARQRGVVTEAFF; CDR3nt: TGCAGTGCTAGGCAGAGAGGGGTTGTCACTGAAGCTTTCTTT
v_gene: TRBV7-6; d_gene: -; abundance: few; j_gene: TRBJ2-2; CDR3aa: CASSLALTGELFF; CDR3nt: TGTGCCAGCAGCTTAGCGCTAACCGGGGAGCTGTTTTTT
v_gene: TRBV6-5; d_gene: -; abundance: many; j_gene: TRBJ1-4; CDR3aa: CASSNRFGNEKLFF; CDR3nt: TGTGCCAGCAGTAACAGGTTTGGTAATGAAAAACTGTTTTTT
v_gene: TRBV12-3/TRBV12-4; d_gene: -; abundance: -; j_gene: TRBJ1-1; CDR3aa: CASTLVENTEAFF; CDR3nt: TGTGCCAGCACCCTTGTGGAGAACACTGAAGCTTTCTTT
v_gene: TRBV10-3; d_gene: TRBD2; abundance: many; j_gene: TRBJ2-7; CDR3aa: CAISEQAGAYEQYF; CDR3nt: TGTGCCATCAGTGAGCAGGCGGGAGCTTACGAGCAGTACTTC
v_gene: TRBV19; d_gene: TRBD2; abundance: many; j_gene: TRBJ2-7; CDR3aa: CASSLPGLAEEQYF; CDR3nt: TGTGCCAGTAGTCTTCCGGGACTAGCGGAGGAGCAGTACTTC
v_gene: TRBV29-1; d_gene: -; abundance: many; j_gene: TRBJ1-2; CDR3aa: CSVDSYGYTF; CDR3nt: TGCAGCGTTGACAGCTATGGCTACACCTTC
v_gene: TRBV12-3/TRBV12-4; d_gene: TRBD2; abundance: many; j_gene: TRBJ2-3; CDR3aa: CASSPTSPDTQYF; CDR3nt: TGTGCCAGCAGTCCGACTAGCCCAGATACGCAGTATTTT
v_gene: TRBV4-1; d_gene: -; abundance: few; j_gene: TRBJ1-5; CDR3aa: CASSQTQGYQPQHF; CDR3nt: TGCGCCAGCAGCCAGACACAGGGTTATCAGCCCCAGCATTTT
v_gene: TRBV20-1; d_gene: -; abundance: -; j_gene: TRBJ2-3; CDR3aa: CSAPERVTSTDTQYF; CDR3nt: TGCAGTGCGCCCGAGCGAGTTACTAGCACAGATACGCAGTATTTT
v_gene: TRBV28; d_gene: TRBD1; abundance: many; j_gene: TRBJ2-3; CDR3aa: CASSPWTGQVVATTDTQYF; CDR3nt: TGTGCCAGCAGTCCCTGGACAGGGCAAGTGGTGGCAACCACAGATACGCAGTATTTT
v_gene: TRBV28; d_gene: TRBD2; abundance: many; j_gene: TRBJ2-7; CDR3aa: CASSLAGLAKQSEQYF; CDR3nt: TGTGCCAGCAGTTTAGCCGGACTAGCGAAGCAGAGCGAGCAGTACTTC
v_gene: TRBV9; d_gene: -; abundance: many; j_gene: TRBJ1-6; CDR3aa: CATPRRTSPLPF; CDR3nt: TGTGCCACCCCCCGACGAACTTCACCCCTCCCCTTT
v_gene: TRBV5-1; d_gene: TRBD2; abundance: -; j_gene: TRBJ2-3; CDR3aa: CASSPGTSGGATDTQYF; CDR3nt: TGCGCCAGCAGCCCGGGAACTAGCGGAGGTGCCACAGATACGCAGTATTTT
v_gene: TRBV27; d_gene: -; abundance: few; j_gene: TRBJ1-1; CDR3aa: CASSLTYGEAFF; CDR3nt: TGTGCCAGCAGTTTAACTTACGGTGAAGCTTTCTTT
v_gene: TRBV11-2; d_gene: -; abundance: many; j_gene: TRBJ1-3; CDR3aa: CASSLDRNRLGGNTIYF; CDR3nt: TGTGCCAGCAGCTTAGATCGAAACCGTCTAGGAGGAAACACCATATATTTT
v_gene: TRBV12-3/TRBV12-4; d_gene: -; abundance: few; j_gene: TRBJ1-2; CDR3aa: CASSTGPIKYGYTF; CDR3nt: TGTGCCAGCAGTACTGGACCGATCAAGTATGGCTACACCTTC
v_gene: TRBV5-1; d_gene: -; abundance: many; j_gene: TRBJ1-5; CDR3aa: CASSLGQGFGQPQHF; CDR3nt: TGCGCCAGCAGCTTAGGGCAGGGATTCGGTCAGCCCCAGCATTTT
v_gene: TRBV20-1; d_gene: -; abundance: few; j_gene: TRBJ2-2; CDR3aa: CSARPTGIAAGELFF; CDR3nt: TGCAGTGCTAGACCGACAGGGATAGCGGCCGGGGAGCTGTTTTTT
v_gene: TRBV15; d_gene: -; abundance: many; j_gene: TRBJ1-5; CDR3aa: CATSRGLGGQPQHF; CDR3nt: TGTGCCACCAGCCGGGGGCTTGGGGGCCAGCCCCAGCATTTT
v_gene: TRBV11-2; d_gene: TRBD2; abundance: many; j_gene: TRBJ2-5; CDR3aa: CASSLDTSGTLVTQYF; CDR3nt: TGTGCCAGCAGCTTAGATACTAGCGGGACCCTGGTGACCCAGTACTTC
v_gene: TRBV3-1; d_gene: -; abundance: few; j_gene: TRBJ1-2; CDR3aa: CASSQAGRGFGYTF; CDR3nt: TGTGCCAGCAGCCAAGCAGGGAGGGGTTTCGGCTACACCTTC
v_gene: TRBV7-2; d_gene: TRBD2; abundance: few; j_gene: TRBJ2-1; CDR3aa: CASSRKLAGDEQFF; CDR3nt: TGTGCCAGCAGCAGAAAGCTAGCGGGGGATGAGCAGTTCTTC
v_gene: TRBV5-4; d_gene: -; abundance: few; j_gene: TRBJ1-4; CDR3aa: CASSLQGINEKLFF; CDR3nt: TGTGCCAGCAGCCTCCAGGGGATCAATGAAAAACTGTTTTTT
v_gene: TRBV5-1; d_gene: TRBD1; abundance: -; j_gene: TRBJ2-1; CDR3aa: CATRQGPYNEQFF; CDR3nt: TGCGCCACCCGACAGGGGCCCTACAATGAGCAGTTCTTC
v_gene: TRBV10-3; d_gene: TRBD1; abundance: many; j_gene: TRBJ1-2; CDR3aa: CAIRPGQSNGYTF; CDR3nt: TGTGCCATCAGGCCGGGACAGAGCAATGGCTACACCTTC
v_gene: TRBV6-6; d_gene: TRBD1; abundance: many; j_gene: TRBJ1-1; CDR3aa: CASSSTDRGHDTEAFF; CDR3nt: TGTGCCAGCAGTTCAACGGACAGGGGGCATGACACTGAAGCTTTCTTT
v_gene: TRBV11-1; d_gene: TRBD1; abundance: -; j_gene: TRBJ2-3; CDR3aa: CASSSYRDRETDTQYF; CDR3nt: TGTGCCAGCAGCTCCTACCGGGACAGGGAAACAGATACGCAGTATTTT
v_gene: TRBV11-3; d_gene: -; abundance: -; j_gene: TRBJ2-7; CDR3aa: CASSWSWGETYEQYF; CDR3nt: TGTGCCAGCAGCTGGAGTTGGGGGGAGACCTACGAGCAGTACTTC